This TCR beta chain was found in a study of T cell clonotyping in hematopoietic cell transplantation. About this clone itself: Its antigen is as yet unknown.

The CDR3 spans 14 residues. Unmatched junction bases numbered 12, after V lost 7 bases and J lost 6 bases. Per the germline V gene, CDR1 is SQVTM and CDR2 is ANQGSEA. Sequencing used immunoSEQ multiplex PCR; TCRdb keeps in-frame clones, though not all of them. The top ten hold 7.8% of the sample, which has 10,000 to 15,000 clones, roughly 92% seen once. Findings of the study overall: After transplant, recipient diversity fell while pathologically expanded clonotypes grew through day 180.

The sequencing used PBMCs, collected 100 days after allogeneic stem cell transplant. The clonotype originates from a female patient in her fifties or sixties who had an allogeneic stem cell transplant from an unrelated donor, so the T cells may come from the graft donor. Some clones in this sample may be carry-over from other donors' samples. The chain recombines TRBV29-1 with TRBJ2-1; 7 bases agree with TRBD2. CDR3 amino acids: CSARLAEWRNEQFF. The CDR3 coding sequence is TGCAGCGCCCGACTAGCAGAATGGCGCAATGAGCAGTTCTTC.